The following is a T cell receptor beta chain sequence with its context. Methods used by the authors: From reference gene primer amplification, estimates of nucleated cell counts were derived. The data were produced by immunoSEQ multiplex PCR, yet TCRdb's version contains in-frame clones alone and is incomplete. From that table come the V and J calls and clone size; the DNA was used to work out D and trimming. The sample yields approximately 190,000 clones, approximately 90% seen once. This sample is drawn from a study of blood T cell repertoires in COVID-19. Across the whole study: Samples came from the United States, Italy and Spain, spanning acute and convalescent COVID-19. T cells, B-cell-depleted T cells, or PBMCs supplied cDNA or gDNA.

The germline V gene encodes CDR1 SQVTM and CDR2 ANQGSEA. This CDR3 has 12 residues. V lost 5 bases to trimming and J lost 5 bases; unmatched junction nucleotides: 2. The sequence came from a man aged 35 to 55 with active or convalescent COVID-19. Sequencing was performed on peripheral blood. V is TRBV29-1 and J is TRBJ1-1; TRBD1 agrees at 10 bases. DNA for the CDR3: TGCAGCGTTCGGACAGGGGGGACTGAAGCTTTCTTT. Translation: CSVRTGGTEAFF.